The TCR beta chain under discussion was sequenced for a study of T cell responses to AZD1222 COVID-19 vaccine. Concerning this clone: What it binds is unknown.

Overall study findings and caveats: The donors showed a predominance of white British ancestry and of females, with possible underestimation of clonal diversity. Seropositive status at baseline applied to only 6 or 7 AZD1222 recipients.

This CDR3 has 13 residues. Looked up from germline, CDR1 is SGHTA and CDR2 is FQGNSA. V lost 9 bases and J 1 base, leaving 12 bases between the germline ends. Measured with immunoSEQ multiplex PCR; TCRdb has only the in-frame clones, and not every one. The sample lists roughly 100,000 clones, 86% occurring once. The source of this sequence is an adult in good health. The material sequenced was peripheral blood, taken on day 0 of AZD1222 vaccination. The chain employs TRBV7-2 and TRBJ1-1; D is unclear. This chain's CDR3 is CASSEHPNTEAFF. CDR3 nucleotide sequence: TGTGCCAGTTCCGAGCATCCGAACACTGAAGCTTTCTTT.